The 8 T cell receptor beta chains below were found in one sample sequenced in a study of T cells in Graves' hyperthyroidism and ophthalmopathy. Amplification of TCR beta CDR3 regions used RNA as the template. First-round RT-PCR targeting the TCR CDR3 was performed with the HTBI primer set. TCRdb redid the calling of the multiplex PCR reads with MiXCR, one entry per CDR3 protein. The sample includes 300,000 to 400,000 distinct CDR3 sequences, roughly 13% seen only once; the top ten take 8% to 13%. Source material: blood. These receptors all stem from a woman aged 55-69 years with Graves' hyperthyroidism.

This clonotype was seen repeatedly, ten times or more. This chain uses TRBV7-9 with TRBJ2-7; 7 positions match TRBD1. Trimming removed 3 bases from V and 2 bases from J; junction bases left unmatched: 4. Germline assignment: CDR1 SEHNR and CDR2 FQNEAQ (reference sequence). The CDR3 sequence is 14 residues long. The CDR3: CASSLVQGTYEQYF. The DNA for the CDR3 is TGTGCCAGCAGCTTGGTACAGGGGACCTACGAGCAGTACTTC.

This clonotype was found many times. This chain links TRBV10-3 with TRBJ2-3; TRBD1 might be the D (5 bases). Germline V gene lookup returns CDR1 ENHRY and CDR2 SYGVKD. There are 12 residues in the CDR3. V gave up 10 bases and J gave up 3 bases, with 11 bases separating them. This chain's CDR3 is CATQGSTDTQYF. The CDR3 bases are TGTGCCACCCAGGGTAGTACAGATACGCAGTATTTT.

Only a few counts were recorded for this clonotype. This may be a read error: a much more frequent sequence differs by one nucleotide. The rearrangement uses TRBV29-1 and TRBJ1-2; weak D call: TRBD1 (6 bases). Germline V gene sequence: CDR1 SQVTM, CDR2 ANQGSEA. With 3 bases removed from V and 10 bases from J, the gap between germline ends came to 18 bases. This CDR3 comprises 13 residues. CDR3 coding DNA: TGCAGCGTTGAGGGTCGCGGACAGTCAGACTACACCTTC. Translated, it gives CSVEGRGQSDYTF.

This clonotype was seen a few times. The chain has TRBV30 and TRBJ2-7; 7 nucleotides line up with TRBD1. V gave up 8 bases and J gave up 3 bases; unmatched junction bases: 16. The germline CDR1 and CDR2 sequences are GTSNPN and SVGIG (reference sequence). The length of the CDR3 is 15 residues. CDR3 sequence: CAGSRDSTGLYEQYF. CDR3 DNA sequence: TGTGCCGGATCCCGGGACAGTACCGGCCTCTACGAGCAGTACTTC.

In regard to this clonotype: In this CDR3 the conserved last residue, phenylalanine or tryptophan, is missing, so a read error is likely. The chain carries TRBV28 and TRBJ1-6, with a weak D call TRBD1 (5 bases). Germline CDR1 MDHEN, CDR2 SYDVKM. V lost 5 bases and J 7 bases, leaving 18 bases between the germline ends. The CDR3 totals 16 residues. This CDR3 reads CASSGDGGPGNSPLHL. DNA of the CDR3: TGTGCCAGCAGTGGGGACGGCGGCCCGGGCAATTCACCCCTCCACCTT.

The chain has TRBV4-1 and TRBJ2-5; perhaps TRBD1 as D (7 bases). CDR1 MGHRA and CDR2 YSYEKL come from the germline V gene. The V and J ends lost 4 bases and 1 base respectively, with 19 bases between them. The CDR3 covers 17 residues. CDR3 in DNA: TGCGCCAGCAGCCCATGGGGGGTTGCAGGGGGCCAAGAGACCCAGTACTTC. It translates to CASSPWGVAGGQETQYF.

This clonotype was counted at least ten times. This sequence joins TRBV6-6 and TRBJ2-7; D might be TRBD1 or TRBD2, each matching 5 bases. The CDR3 extends over 13 amino acids. V lost 2 bases to trimming and J lost 3 bases, with 8 bases between them. Per germline, CDR1 MNHNY and CDR2 SVGAGI (reference sequence). The CDR3 here is CASSYAGSYEQYF. CDR3 DNA sequence: TGTGCCAGCAGTTACGCAGGGAGCTACGAGCAGTACTTC.

The chain joins TRBV6-1 to TRBJ2-7, with D maybe TRBD1 (5 bases). The V gene lost 6 bases and the J gene lost 2 bases, with 17 bases spanning the gap. Germline V gene lookup returns CDR1 MNHNS and CDR2 SASEGT. This CDR3 is built from 15 residues. The CDR3 DNA reads TGTGCCAGCAGGAATCAGGGAACACTCACCTACGAGCAGTACTTC. Its translation: CASRNQGTLTYEQYF.